This TCR beta chain was observed in a study of neurological immune-mediated disorders. Whole-study results and caveats: None of the CDR3 amino acid sequences in expanded clones turned up in more than one subject, which points to private repertoires in all groups.

Remarks on this clonotype: The antigen is undetermined.

V lost 2 bases to trimming and J lost 8 bases, with 15 bases between them. The CDR3 consists of 13 residues. The V gene's germline CDR1 is DFQATT and CDR2 SNEGSKA (reference sequence). Each TCR transcript was tagged with a 10-nucleotide random UMI during 5'RACE. TCRdb re-analysed the 5' RACE reads in MiXCR, keeping a single row per CDR3 protein. In the table there are 50,000 or so distinct CDR3 sequences, over 20% of which are singletons. Healthy controls consisted of blood bank volunteers in Maryland, USA. Unsorted libraries were generated from 2 million PBMCs. These cells had been stored in RNAlater at -80 C.

Sequencing was done on a sample of PBMCs. The rearrangement links TRBV20-1 to TRBJ1-2; weak D call: TRBD1 (6 bases). The receptor was isolated from a woman in her 70s in good health. The CDR3 bases are TGCAGTGCTAGACTTACAGGGTGGCTCGGCTACACCTTC. Amino acid sequence: CSARLTGWLGYTF.